The 22 T cell receptor beta chains reported below all come from one sample, sequenced in a study of cytomegalovirus exposure and HLA in healthy donors. The PCR made use of 60 Vbeta and 13 Jbeta primers. This table comes from immunoSEQ multiplex PCR, and its TCRdb copy is limited to in-frame clones, with some not included. The top ten hold about 0.93% of the sample, which has 150,000 to 200,000 clones, about 75% seen once. The sequencing sample was made of PBMCs. The receptors shown here come from a woman in her forties or fifties in good health and CMV-seropositive.

In DNA, the CDR3 is TGTGCCAGCTCACTGGGCCTATCTTCGACGGGCACAGATACGCAGTATTTT. Encoded protein: CASSLGLSSTGTDTQYF. The chain recombines TRBV18 with TRBJ2-3, with D unresolved. The V gene lost 4 bases and the J gene lost 1 base, with 18 bases spanning the gap. This CDR3 has 17 amino acids. Germline lookup yields CDR1 KGHSH and CDR2 LQKENI.

The chain recombines TRBV10-3 with TRBJ1-1, with a weak D call TRBD1 (5 bases). The CDR3 loop spans 17 amino acids. Trimming removed 2 bases at V and 2 bases at J, with 18 bases between. The germline V gene has CDR1 ENHRY and CDR2 SYGVKD. The CDR3 is CAISEQGFISVNTEAFF. The CDR3 bases are TGTGCCATCAGTGAGCAGGGATTCATATCGGTTAACACTGAAGCTTTCTTT.

The chain recombines TRBV9 with TRBJ2-5, with a possible D match to TRBD2 (5 bases). V lost 1 base to trimming and J lost 4 bases, with 20 bases between them. The CDR3 loop spans 17 amino acids. The germline CDR1 and CDR2 sequences are SGDLS and YYNGEE. This CDR3 reads CASSVPPRGSEGETQYF. The CDR3 bases are TGTGCCAGCAGCGTACCCCCCCGAGGTAGCGAAGGAGAGACCCAGTACTTC.

The gene calls are TRBV15 and TRBJ2-3; 7 bases are shared with TRBD1. V was pared by 0 bases and J by 4 bases, with 4 bases of the junction left unmatched. The CDR3 runs 15 residues. Germline-derived CDR1 and CDR2 are LNHNV and YYDKDF (reference sequence). The CDR3 nucleotides are TGTGCCACCAGCAGAGAGGATCAGGGGGCAGATACGCAGTATTTT. This sequence encodes CATSREDQGADTQYF.

This clone has only a few counts. The J gene is TRBJ2-3, the V gene TRBV5-6; D not certain. This CDR3 comprises 11 residues. CDR1 SGHDT and CDR2 YYEEEE come from the germline V gene. Trimming took off 4 bases at V and 11 bases at J, with 11 bases between the two ends. CDR3 sequence reads: CASSRGPLQYF. The CDR3 DNA sequence: TGTGCCAGCAGCCGTGGCCCCCTGCAGTATTTT.

V and J are TRBV18 and TRBJ2-7; tentatively, D is TRBD2 (6 bases). Trimming removed 3 bases at V and 3 bases at J, with 15 bases between. This CDR3 contains 15 residues. Germline CDR1 and CDR2: KGHSH and LQKENI. The CDR3 nucleotides are TGTGCCAGCTCACCGCCGGGACGGGGGAACTACGAGCAGTACTTC. It specifies CASSPPGRGNYEQYF.

This chain links TRBV5-5 with TRBJ2-3, with D possibly matching TRBD2 (6 bases). The CDR3 spans 11 residues. From germline, CDR1 is SGHKS and CDR2 YYEKEE (reference sequence). V lost 6 bases to trimming and J lost 8 bases, with 10 bases between them. Here the CDR3 DNA reads TGTGCCAGCATTGGGGGGACTACGCAGTATTTT. Translated: CASIGGTTQYF.

The chain combines TRBV6-1 with TRBJ2-2; D gene uncertain. Per germline, CDR1 MNHNS and CDR2 SASEGT. This CDR3 contains 13 residues. The V end was cut by 0 bases, the J end by 7 bases, with 6 bases between. CDR3 loop: CASSEATIGELFF. CDR3 sequence (DNA): TGTGCCAGCAGTGAAGCGACAATCGGGGAGCTGTTTTTT.

The rearrangement uses TRBV15 and TRBJ2-7; 10 bases agree with TRBD2. The CDR3 is 15 residues long. V gave up 5 bases and J gave up 6 bases; unmatched junction bases: 10. Per germline, CDR1 LNHNV and CDR2 YYDKDF (reference sequence). In DNA, the CDR3 is TGTGCCACCAGCCGAGCGGGAGGGCTTCAGGCCGAGCAGTACTTC. Amino acids: CATSRAGGLQAEQYF.

This sequence joins TRBV19 and TRBJ1-2, with a weak D call TRBD1 (5 bases). From germline, CDR1 is LNHDA and CDR2 SQIVND (reference sequence). This CDR3 has 14 residues. Trimming took 5 bases from V and 2 from J, leaving 12 bases between them. CDR3 sequence reads: CASSSAGQNYGYTF. Here the CDR3 DNA reads TGTGCCAGTAGTTCCGCAGGGCAGAACTATGGCTACACCTTC. The variable domain in full, with the rest retrieved from reference TRBV19 and TRBJ1-2, is DGGITQSPKYLFRKEGQNVTLSCEQNLNHDAMYWYRQDPGQGLRLIYYSQIVNDFQKGDIAEGYSVSREKKESFPLTVTSAQKNPTAFYLCASSSAGQNYGYTFGSGTRLTVV.

The V gene is TRBV5-4, the J gene TRBJ1-2, with 9 bases lining up with TRBD1. Trimming took 2 bases from V and 2 from J; bases not matched to a gene: 10. Germline lookup yields CDR1 SGHNT and CDR2 YYREEE (reference sequence). This CDR3 has 17 residues. The CDR3 nucleotides read TGTGCCAGCAGCTTAACCTGGACGGGACAGGGCAACTATGGCTACACCTTC. Its protein product is CASSLTWTGQGNYGYTF.

V usage is TRBV5-4 and J usage is TRBJ1-1, with D uncertain. Looked up from germline, CDR1 is SGHNT and CDR2 is YYREEE (reference sequence). Between the trimmed V and J ends, which lost 0 bases and 8 bases, there was a span of 20 bases. This CDR3 contains 16 residues. The chain's CDR3 is CASSLEGQSEAGEAFF. CDR3 bases: TGTGCCAGCAGCTTGGAGGGTCAGTCGGAGGCAGGAGAAGCTTTCTTT.

The V call is TRBV15, the J call TRBJ2-2, with D unclear. The CDR3 is 14 residues long. In germline, CDR1 is LNHNV, CDR2 YYDKDF (reference sequence). Trimming removed 2 bases from V and 6 bases from J, with 10 bases in between. In DNA form, the CDR3 reads TGTGCCACCAGCAGATCGAGGAATCCCGGGGAGCTGTTTTTT. Translated, it gives CATSRSRNPGELFF.

The chain uses TRBV2 and TRBJ1-1; TRBD1 aligns across 8 bases. Germline CDR1 and CDR2: SNHLY and FYNNEI. The CDR3 runs to 13 residues. V lost 7 bases, J lost 11 bases, and 12 bases stayed unmatched. The CDR3 here is CASIPLGTGPAFF. The DNA of the CDR3 is TGTGCCAGCATCCCACTAGGGACAGGTCCGGCTTTCTTT.

The chain couples TRBV13 to TRBJ2-5, with D uncertain. With 3 bases removed from V and 3 bases from J, the gap between germline ends came to 8 bases. Germline V gene lookup returns CDR1 PRHDT and CDR2 FYEKMQ (reference sequence). There are 13 residues in the CDR3. CDR3 DNA sequence: TGTGCCAGCAGCTTTTCGGTTGAAGAGACCCAGTACTTC. Encoded protein: CASSFSVEETQYF.

CDR3 sequence reads: CASSPLTSWGTDTQYF. Written as DNA, the CDR3 is TGTGCCAGCAGCCCACTGACTAGCTGGGGCACAGATACGCAGTATTTT. This chain connects TRBV7-6 to TRBJ2-3; 7 bases map to TRBD2. CDR1 and CDR2 (germline): SGHVS, FNYEAQ. The CDR3 has 16 amino acids. V gave up 5 bases and J gave up 1 base; unmatched junction bases: 9. Looking up the rest from reference TRBV7-6 and TRBJ2-3 gives the full variable domain: GAGVSQSPRYKVTKRGQDVALRCDPISGHVSLYWYRQALGQGPEFLTYFNYEAQQDKSGLPNDRFSAERPEGSISTLTIQRTEQRDSAMYRCASSPLTSWGTDTQYFGPGTRLTVL.

The chain uses TRBV6-5 and TRBJ1-1, with 7 positions matching TRBD1. V dropped 5 bases and J dropped 1; count of bases not matched to a gene: 4. Germline CDR1 MNHEY, CDR2 SVGAGI. The CDR3 has 14 residues. CDR3 in DNA: TGTGCCAGCAGTCAACGGACAGGGAACACTGAAGCTTTCTTT. This codes for CASSQRTGNTEAFF.

The V gene is TRBV13, the J gene TRBJ2-7; the D gene is possibly TRBD2 (7 bases). CDR3 size: 17 residues. CDR1 and CDR2 (germline): PRHDT, FYEKMQ (reference sequence). Trimming took off 2 bases at V and 2 bases at J, with 19 bases between the two ends. The CDR3 loop reads CASSLTGGRKPPYEQYF. In DNA form, the CDR3 reads TGTGCCAGCAGCTTAACCGGGGGGCGAAAACCCCCCTACGAGCAGTACTTC.

V usage is TRBV1 and J usage is TRBJ1-2. TRBV1 is listed as a pseudogene. The CDR3 consists of 12 residues. The CDR3 region has the DNA TGCACCAGCAGCCACGCCTCGGAGGGCTACACCTTC. It encodes CTSSHASEGYTF.

The CDR3 DNA sequence: TGTGCCAGCAGTTTAGCCGGTTATAGCAATCAGCCCCAGCATTTT. Translation: CASSLAGYSNQPQHF. The J gene is TRBJ1-5, the V gene TRBV27; D uncertain. V shed 2 bases and J shed 0 bases, with 8 bases lying between them. Germline V CDR1 and CDR2: MNHEY, SMNVEV (reference sequence). The CDR3 is made up of 15 amino acids.

V usage is TRBV5-6 and J usage is TRBJ2-7; D is perhaps TRBD2 (6 bases). Germline V lookup: CDR1 SGHDT, CDR2 YYEEEE. The CDR3 totals 14 residues. The V end lost 0 bases, the J end lost 6 bases, and 13 bases lay between the germline ends. CDR3 loop: CASSLGLVRVEQYF. The CDR3 DNA follows: TGTGCCAGCAGCTTGGGACTAGTACGTGTCGAGCAGTACTTC.

This clone was seen only a few times. V usage is TRBV28 and J usage is TRBJ2-2; 10 bases line up with TRBD2. V gave up 5 bases and J gave up 4 bases; unmatched junction bases: 7. The CDR3 runs to 16 residues. Germline V gene sequence: CDR1 MDHEN, CDR2 SYDVKM. The DNA for the CDR3 is TGTGCCAGCAGTCCGGGGGGACTAGCGCGCACCGGGGAGCTGTTTTTT. Protein product: CASSPGGLARTGELFF.